Below are 20 T cell receptor beta chains sequenced from a single sample in a study of TIL therapy for anti-PD-1-resistant metastatic lung cancer. The sample's time point: pre-treatment sample, taken before nivolumab and TIL therapy. Sequencing used immunoSEQ v3. The data were produced by immunoSEQ multiplex PCR, yet TCRdb's version contains in-frame clones alone and is incomplete. In the table there are 36,000 or so clones, about 73% of which are singletons. Source: blood, taken at baseline. These receptors originate from a person aged 25-85 years with non-small cell lung cancer.

The genes are TRBV6-5 and TRBJ2-1, with D possibly called TRBD1 or TRBD2 (5 bases each). Trimming stripped 0 bases from V and 10 bases from J, with 10 bases between. This CDR3 has 13 amino acids. Germline loops: CDR1 MNHEY, CDR2 SVGAGI. The DNA for the CDR3 is TGTGCCAGCAGTTACTCACGGGGCTGGGAGCAGTTCTTC. Encoded protein: CASSYSRGWEQFF.

This clone was counted a few times. The J gene is TRBJ2-3, the V gene TRBV7-9, with D possibly being TRBD1 (5 bases). Trimming removed 5 bases from V and 6 bases from J, with 12 bases in between. CDR1 SEHNR and CDR2 FQNEAQ come from the germline V gene (reference sequence). The length of the CDR3 is 13 residues. The CDR3 bases are TGTGCCAGCAGCCCGGACATAGGGGATACGCAGTATTTT. Its protein is CASSPDIGDTQYF.

The rearrangement joins TRBV7-2 to TRBJ2-3; TRBD2 might be the D (6 bases). The ends were cut back, 2 bases at V and 0 bases at J, with 6 bases in the middle. Germline CDR1 SGHTA, CDR2 FQGNSA. The CDR3 length is 14 residues. The CDR3 reads CASSLSGSTDTQYF. Written as DNA, the CDR3 is TGTGCCAGCAGCTTAAGCGGGAGCACAGATACGCAGTATTTT. The variable domain in full, completed from reference TRBV7-2 and TRBJ2-3, reads GAGVSQSPSNKVTEKGKDVELRCDPISGHTALYWYRQSLGQGLEFLIYFQGNSAPDKSGLPSDRFSAERTGGSVSTLTIQRTQQEDSAVYLCASSLSGSTDTQYFGPGTRLTVL.

This chain uses TRBV7-8 with TRBJ2-3; TRBD2 matches 13 bases. The CDR3 loop spans 17 amino acids. Germline CDR1 reads SGHVS; CDR2 reads FQNEAQ. Germline trimming cut 3 bases from V and 3 bases from J; bases unmatched to any gene: 6. CDR3 nucleotide sequence: TGTGCCAGCAGCTTTAGGACTAGCGGGAGTGGTACAGATACGCAGTATTTT. It specifies CASSFRTSGSGTDTQYF.

In this sample, this clone turned up once. V gene TRBV5-4 combines with J gene TRBJ2-7, with unresolved D. Looked up from germline, CDR1 is SGHNT and CDR2 is YYREEE (reference sequence). Trimming cost V 1 base and J 2 bases, with 7 bases left between them. The CDR3 extends over 13 amino acids. DNA for the CDR3: TGTGCCAGCAGCTTGTGGCCCCCCTACGAGCAGTACTTC. Translating gives CASSLWPPYEQYF.

V is TRBV28 and J is TRBJ1-1; D call uncertain. The V gene lost 4 bases and the J gene lost 1 base, with 13 bases spanning the gap. This CDR3 has 15 amino acids. Germline V CDR1 and CDR2: MDHEN, SYDVKM. In DNA form, the CDR3 reads TGTGCCAGCAGTTCAGCGGGAGGGAGGAACACTGAAGCTTTCTTT. Protein: CASSSAGGRNTEAFF. Filled out from reference TRBV28 and TRBJ1-1, the complete variable domain reads DVKVTQSSRYLVKRTGEKVFLECVQDMDHENMFWYRQDPGLGLRLIYFSYDVKMKEKGDIPEGYSVSREKKERFSLILESASTNQTSMYLCASSSAGGRNTEAFFGQGTRLTVV.

The chain couples TRBV18 to TRBJ2-7; TRBD2 aligns across 12 bases. The V segment lost 6 bases and the J segment 7 bases; nucleotides outside the gene matches: 10. Germline assignment: CDR1 KGHSH and CDR2 LQKENI. The CDR3 covers 15 residues. The DNA for the CDR3 is TGTGCCAGCTCCCTAACCGGACTAGCGGGAAGGGAGCAGTACTTC. Its translation: CASSLTGLAGREQYF.

This clone was detected only once. The V gene is TRBV6-5, the J gene TRBJ2-5; D gene unclear. Germline V gene data show CDR1 as MNHEY and CDR2 as SVGAGI. Trimming left V 6 bases short and J 6 bases short, with 14 bases between. This CDR3 has 13 residues. The chain's CDR3 is CASSPDPLQTQYF. The CDR3 DNA reads TGTGCCAGCAGCCCTGACCCATTACAGACCCAGTACTTC.

This chain connects TRBV4-1 to TRBJ2-7, with TRBD2 as a possible D gene (6 bases). CDR1 is MGHRA, CDR2 YSYEKL, per germline. The V end was cut by 4 bases, the J end by 2 bases, with 12 bases between. This CDR3 has 14 amino acids. Here the CDR3 DNA reads TGCGCCAGCAGCCGGGCCGGAGGGGCCTACGAGCAGTACTTC. Protein product: CASSRAGGAYEQYF.

V and J are TRBV28 and TRBJ2-3, with D hard to call. The CDR3 has 14 amino acids. Trimming removed 5 bases at V and 3 bases at J, with 12 bases between. The germline V gene has CDR1 MDHEN and CDR2 SYDVKM. The CDR3 spells CASSPRDLTDTQYF. The CDR3 bases are TGTGCCAGCAGTCCCCGAGACTTGACAGATACGCAGTATTTT.

The gene calls are TRBV7-3 and TRBJ2-3; either TRBD1 or TRBD2 may supply D (5 bases each). V lost 4 bases to trimming and J lost 3 bases, with 11 bases between them. Germline assignment: CDR1 SGHTA and CDR2 FQGTGA. This CDR3 contains 14 residues. The CDR3 here is CASSSPGLTDTQYF. The CDR3 DNA reads as TGTGCCAGCAGCTCGCCGGGGCTTACAGATACGCAGTATTTT.

The chain uses TRBV9 and TRBJ2-7; no clear D gene. The ends were cut back, 1 base at V and 6 bases at J, with 11 bases in the middle. The CDR3 loop spans 13 amino acids. CDR1 is SGDLS and CDR2 is YYNGEE in the germline V gene. The CDR3 reads CASSVTPHGEQYF. The CDR3 nucleotides read TGTGCCAGCAGCGTAACCCCCCACGGCGAGCAGTACTTC.

V gene TRBV10-3 combines with J gene TRBJ2-3; D unresolved. Germline CDR1 and CDR2: ENHRY and SYGVKD. CDR3 length: 15 amino acids. V dropped 4 bases and J dropped 1 base, with 12 bases sitting between them. Here the CDR3 DNA reads TGTGCCATCAGTGCCCCTAGTAGGGGCACAGATACGCAGTATTTT. This sequence encodes CAISAPSRGTDTQYF.

The J gene is TRBJ2-2, the V gene TRBV5-1; D gene uncertain. Germline-derived CDR1 and CDR2 are SGHRS and YFSETQ. Trimming removed 2 bases at V and 1 base at J, with 9 bases between. There are 15 residues in the CDR3. This chain's CDR3 is CASSLGPLNTGELFF. CDR3 in DNA: TGCGCCAGCAGCTTAGGCCCCTTGAACACCGGGGAGCTGTTTTTT.

The gene calls are TRBV27 and TRBJ2-7; unclear D gene. Germline assignment: CDR1 MNHEY and CDR2 SMNVEV (reference sequence). The V gene lost 2 bases and the J gene lost 5 bases, with 1 base spanning the gap. CDR3 size: 10 residues. The CDR3 DNA is TGTGCCAGCAGTTTAGACGAGCAGTACTTC. It encodes CASSLDEQYF.

The CDR3 spells CASSQGARGGYSNQPQHF. CDR3 DNA sequence: TGTGCCAGCAGCCAAGGGGCACGGGGGGGGTATAGCAATCAGCCCCAGCATTTT. The rearrangement joins TRBV4-2 to TRBJ1-5; a weak D match, TRBD1 (5 bases). The germline V and J ends were trimmed by 1 base and 0 bases, with 16 bases remaining between them. Germline lookup yields CDR1 LGHNA and CDR2 YNFKEQ. The CDR3 totals 18 residues.

This clone was recorded a few times. The chain couples TRBV5-5 to TRBJ2-2; D possibly corresponds to TRBD1 (6 bases). Deletions cut 1 base from V and 6 bases from J, with 16 bases between. CDR1 and CDR2 from the germline V gene are SGHKS and YYEKEE (reference sequence). The CDR3 is 16 residues long. CDR3 DNA: TGTGCCAGCAGCTTGTTCGTGACAGGCCGGGCCGGGGAGCTGTTTTTT. It specifies CASSLFVTGRAGELFF.

The chain has TRBV7-9 and TRBJ2-4, with D possibly matching TRBD2 (6 bases). This CDR3 region has 16 residues. Germline CDR1 and CDR2: SEHNR and FQNEAQ (reference sequence). The V and J ends lost 4 bases and 0 bases respectively, with 13 bases between them. CDR3 sequence reads: CASSSGGGLAKNIQYF. CDR3 nucleotides: TGTGCCAGCAGCTCCGGGGGAGGCTTAGCCAAAAACATTCAGTACTTC.

The rearrangement joins TRBV19 to TRBJ2-1; 8 bases fit TRBD2. The length of the CDR3 is 14 residues. CDR1 is LNHDA, CDR2 SQIVND, per germline (reference sequence). V gave up 10 bases and J gave up 2 bases; unmatched junction bases: 7. DNA for the CDR3: TGTGCCACCCGAGGGCGGGGGGCCTACAATGAGCAGTTCTTC. Its translation is CATRGRGAYNEQFF.

The V gene is TRBV5-1, the J gene TRBJ2-5, with 8 bases lining up with TRBD1. Germline CDR1 and CDR2: SGHRS and YFSETQ. Trimming cost V 4 bases and J 1 base; bases outside gene matches: 9. CDR3 size: 16 residues. CDR3 DNA sequence: TGCGCCAGCAGCCAAGCGGACAGGGAAATCCAAGAGACCCAGTACTTC. This gives the protein CASSQADREIQETQYF.